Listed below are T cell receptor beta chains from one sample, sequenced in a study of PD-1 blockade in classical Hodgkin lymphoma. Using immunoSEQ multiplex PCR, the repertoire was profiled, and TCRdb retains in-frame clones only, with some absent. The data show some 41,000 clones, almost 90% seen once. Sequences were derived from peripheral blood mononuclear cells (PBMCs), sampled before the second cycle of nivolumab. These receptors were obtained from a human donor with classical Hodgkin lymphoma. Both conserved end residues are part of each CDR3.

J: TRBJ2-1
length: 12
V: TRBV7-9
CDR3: CASSPFGSEQFF

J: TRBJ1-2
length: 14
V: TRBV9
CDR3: CASSVFGSTYGYTF

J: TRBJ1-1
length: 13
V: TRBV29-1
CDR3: CSVRTGTFTEAFF

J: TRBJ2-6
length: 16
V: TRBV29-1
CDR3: CSFSGTGVRGANVLTF

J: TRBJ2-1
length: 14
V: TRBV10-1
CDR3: CASSEGVAGDEQFF

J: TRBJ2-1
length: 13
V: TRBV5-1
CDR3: CASSGRANNEQFF

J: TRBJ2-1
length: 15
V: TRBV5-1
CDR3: CASSLAGTRSNEQFF

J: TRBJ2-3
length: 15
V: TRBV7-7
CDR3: CASSFSGMSTDTQYF

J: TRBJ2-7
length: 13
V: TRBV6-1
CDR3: CASNGREPYEQYF

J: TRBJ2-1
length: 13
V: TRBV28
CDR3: CASRGDANNEQFF

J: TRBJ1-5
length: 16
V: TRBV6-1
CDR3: CASSESRQGHNQPQHF

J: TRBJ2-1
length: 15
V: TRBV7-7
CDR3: CASSALAGGTNEQFF

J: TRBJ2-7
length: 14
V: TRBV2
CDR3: CASSDKYRTYEQYF

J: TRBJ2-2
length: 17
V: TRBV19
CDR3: CASSNRTSGRSSGELFF

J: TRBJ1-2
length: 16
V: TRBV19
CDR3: CASSIGRPGASYGYTF

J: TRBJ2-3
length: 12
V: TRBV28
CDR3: CASRDITDTQYF

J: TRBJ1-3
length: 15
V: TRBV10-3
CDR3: CAIYWELLSGNTIYF

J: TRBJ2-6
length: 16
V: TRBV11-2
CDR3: CASSELAWAGANVLTF